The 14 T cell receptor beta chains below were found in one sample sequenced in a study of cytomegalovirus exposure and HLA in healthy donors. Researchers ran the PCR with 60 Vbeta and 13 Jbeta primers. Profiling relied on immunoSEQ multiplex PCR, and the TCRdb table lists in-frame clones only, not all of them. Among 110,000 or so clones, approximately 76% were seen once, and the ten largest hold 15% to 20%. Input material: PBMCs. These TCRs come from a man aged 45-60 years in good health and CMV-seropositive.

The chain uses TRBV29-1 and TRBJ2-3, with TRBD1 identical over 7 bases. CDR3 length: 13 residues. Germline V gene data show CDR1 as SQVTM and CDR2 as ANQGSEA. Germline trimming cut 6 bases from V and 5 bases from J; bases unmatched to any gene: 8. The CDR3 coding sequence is TGCAGCGTCCCGAAGGGGGCCGGAGATACGCAGTATTTT. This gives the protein CSVPKGAGDTQYF.

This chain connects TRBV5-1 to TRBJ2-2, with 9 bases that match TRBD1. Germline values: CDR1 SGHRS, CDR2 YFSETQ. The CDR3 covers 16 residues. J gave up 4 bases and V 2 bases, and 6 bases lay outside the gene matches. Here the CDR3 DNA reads TGCGCCAGCAGCTTAGCCCCACAGGGGGCCACCGGGGAGCTGTTTTTT. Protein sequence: CASSLAPQGATGELFF.

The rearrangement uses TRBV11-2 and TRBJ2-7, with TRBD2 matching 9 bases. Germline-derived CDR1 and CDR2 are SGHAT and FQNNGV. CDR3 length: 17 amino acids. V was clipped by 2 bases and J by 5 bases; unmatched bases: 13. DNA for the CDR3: TGTGCCAGCAGCTTATTAAAAGGCGGGAGGGCCCCTCACGAGCAGTACTTC. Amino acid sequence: CASSLLKGGRAPHEQYF.

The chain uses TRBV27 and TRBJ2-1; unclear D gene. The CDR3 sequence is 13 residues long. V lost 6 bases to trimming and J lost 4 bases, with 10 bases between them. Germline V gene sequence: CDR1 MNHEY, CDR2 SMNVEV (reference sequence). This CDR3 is CASSIDGYNEQFF. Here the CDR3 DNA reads TGTGCCAGCAGCATTGACGGGTACAATGAGCAGTTCTTC.

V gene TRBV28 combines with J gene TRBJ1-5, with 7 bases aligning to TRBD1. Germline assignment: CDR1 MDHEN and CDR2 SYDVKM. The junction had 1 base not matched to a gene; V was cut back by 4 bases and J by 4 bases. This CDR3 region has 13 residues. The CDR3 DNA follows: TGTGCCAGCAGTTCACAGGGGAATCAGCCCCAGCATTTT. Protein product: CASSSQGNQPQHF. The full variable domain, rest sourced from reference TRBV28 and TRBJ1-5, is DVKVTQSSRYLVKRTGEKVFLECVQDMDHENMFWYRQDPGLGLRLIYFSYDVKMKEKGDIPEGYSVSREKKERFSLILESASTNQTSMYLCASSSQGNQPQHFGDGTRLSIL.

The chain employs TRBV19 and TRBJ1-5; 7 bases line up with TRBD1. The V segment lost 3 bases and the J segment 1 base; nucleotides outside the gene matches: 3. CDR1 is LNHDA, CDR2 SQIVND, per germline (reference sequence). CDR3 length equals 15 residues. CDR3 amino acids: CASSMIQGSNQPQHF. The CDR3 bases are TGTGCCAGTAGTATGATACAGGGGAGCAATCAGCCCCAGCATTTT.

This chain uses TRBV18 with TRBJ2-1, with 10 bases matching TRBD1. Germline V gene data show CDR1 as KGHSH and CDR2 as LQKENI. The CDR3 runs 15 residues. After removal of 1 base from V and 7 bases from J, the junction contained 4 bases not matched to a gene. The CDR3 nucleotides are TGTGCCAGCTCACCACAAGGGACAGGGGTAAATGAGCAGTTCTTC. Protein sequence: CASSPQGTGVNEQFF.

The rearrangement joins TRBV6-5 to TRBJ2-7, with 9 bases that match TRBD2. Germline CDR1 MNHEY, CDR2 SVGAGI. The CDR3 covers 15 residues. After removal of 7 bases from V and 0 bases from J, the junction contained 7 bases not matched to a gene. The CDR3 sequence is CASKINSGSSYEQYF. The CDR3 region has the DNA TGTGCCAGCAAGATTAATAGCGGGAGCTCCTACGAGCAGTACTTC.

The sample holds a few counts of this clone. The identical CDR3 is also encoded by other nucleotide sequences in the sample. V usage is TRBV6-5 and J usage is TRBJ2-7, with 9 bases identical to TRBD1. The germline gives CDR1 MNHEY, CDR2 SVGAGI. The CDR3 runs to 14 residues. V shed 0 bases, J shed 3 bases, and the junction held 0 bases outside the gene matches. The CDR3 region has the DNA TGTGCCAGCAGTTACTCGACAGGGGGCTACGAGCAGTACTTC. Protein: CASSYSTGGYEQYF.

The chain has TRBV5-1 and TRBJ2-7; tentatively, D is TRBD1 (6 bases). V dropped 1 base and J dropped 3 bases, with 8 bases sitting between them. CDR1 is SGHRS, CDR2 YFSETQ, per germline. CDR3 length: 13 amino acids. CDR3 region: CASSLTGNYEQYF. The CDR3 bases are TGCGCCAGCAGCTTGACAGGGAACTACGAGCAGTACTTC.

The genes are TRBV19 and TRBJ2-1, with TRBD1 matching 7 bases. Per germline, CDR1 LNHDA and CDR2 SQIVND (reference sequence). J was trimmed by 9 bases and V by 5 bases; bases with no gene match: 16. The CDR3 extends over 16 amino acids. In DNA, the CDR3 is TGTGCCAGTAGTCAGGGGACAGCGAGAGGCGTAGGTGAGCAGTTCTTC. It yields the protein CASSQGTARGVGEQFF.

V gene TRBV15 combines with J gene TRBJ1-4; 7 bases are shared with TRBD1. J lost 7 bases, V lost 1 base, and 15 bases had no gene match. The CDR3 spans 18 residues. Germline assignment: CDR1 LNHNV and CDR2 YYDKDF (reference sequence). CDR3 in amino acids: CATSRGTGTDNLGEKLFF. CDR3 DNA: TGTGCCACCAGCAGAGGCACCGGGACAGATAATCTGGGTGAAAAACTGTTTTTT.

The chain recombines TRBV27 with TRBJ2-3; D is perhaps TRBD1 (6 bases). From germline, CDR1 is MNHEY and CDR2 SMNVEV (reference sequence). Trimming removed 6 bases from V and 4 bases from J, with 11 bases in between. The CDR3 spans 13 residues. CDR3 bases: TGTGCCAGCAGGGGGCCAGGGGCAGATACGCAGTATTTT. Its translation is CASRGPGADTQYF.

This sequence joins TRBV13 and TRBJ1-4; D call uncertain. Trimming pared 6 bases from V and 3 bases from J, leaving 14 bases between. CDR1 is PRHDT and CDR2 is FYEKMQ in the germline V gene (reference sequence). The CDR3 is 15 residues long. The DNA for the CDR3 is TGTGCCAGCAGGTCTCTTTTTCGGTCTAATGAAAAACTGTTTTTT. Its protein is CASRSLFRSNEKLFF.